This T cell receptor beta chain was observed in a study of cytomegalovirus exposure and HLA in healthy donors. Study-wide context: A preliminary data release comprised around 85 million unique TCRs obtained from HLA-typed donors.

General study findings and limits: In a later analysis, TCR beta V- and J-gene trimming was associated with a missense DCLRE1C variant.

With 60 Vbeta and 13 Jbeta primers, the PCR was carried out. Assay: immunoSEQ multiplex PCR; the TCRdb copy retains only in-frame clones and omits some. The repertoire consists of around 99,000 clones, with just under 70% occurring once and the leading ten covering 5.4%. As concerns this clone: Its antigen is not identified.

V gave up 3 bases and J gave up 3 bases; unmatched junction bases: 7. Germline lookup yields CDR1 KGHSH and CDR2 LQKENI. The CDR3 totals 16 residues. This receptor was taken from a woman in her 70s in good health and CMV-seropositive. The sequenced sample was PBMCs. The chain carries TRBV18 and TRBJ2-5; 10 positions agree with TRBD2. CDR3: CASSPRSSGGKETQYF. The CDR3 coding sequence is TGTGCCAGCTCACCTCGGAGTAGCGGGGGGAAAGAGACCCAGTACTTC.